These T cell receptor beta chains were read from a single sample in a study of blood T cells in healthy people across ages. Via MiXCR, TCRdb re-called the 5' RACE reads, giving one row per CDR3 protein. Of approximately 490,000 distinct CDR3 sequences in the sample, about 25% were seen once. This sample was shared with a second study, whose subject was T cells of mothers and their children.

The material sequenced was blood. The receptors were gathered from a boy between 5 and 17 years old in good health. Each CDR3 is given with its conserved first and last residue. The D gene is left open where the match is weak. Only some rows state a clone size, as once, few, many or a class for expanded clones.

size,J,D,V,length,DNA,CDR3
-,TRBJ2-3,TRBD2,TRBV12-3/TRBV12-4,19,TGTGCCAGCAGTTTGCAACTAGCGGGGGGGAGGGAGAGCACAGATGCGCAGTATTTT,CASSLQLAGGRESTDAQYF
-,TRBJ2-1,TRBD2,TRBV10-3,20,TGTGCCATCAGTGAGTCTTTGGGACTAGCGGGAGGTAGGTCCTACAATGAGCAGTTCTTC,CAISESLGLAGGRSYNEQFF
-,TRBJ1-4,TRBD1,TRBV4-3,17,TGCGCCAGCAGCCAAGGTCTATGGGACAGCGTTAATGAAAAACTGTTTTTT,CASSQGLWDSVNEKLFF
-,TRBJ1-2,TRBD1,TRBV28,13,TGTGCCAGCACCCTACAGGGGTACTATGGCTACACCTTC,CASTLQGYYGYTF
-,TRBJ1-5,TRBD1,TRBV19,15,TGTGCCAGTAGTACAGGGGGCCTCAGCGTATCGCCCCAGCATTTT,CASSTGGLSVSPQHF
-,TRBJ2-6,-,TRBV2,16,TGTGCCAGCAGTGCGGACCACGGTCTTGGGGCCAACGTCCTGACTTTC,CASSADHGLGANVLTF
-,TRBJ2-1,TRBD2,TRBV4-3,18,TGCGCCAGCAGCCAAGCTACTAGCGGGAGGGGAGGGTACAATGAGCAGTTCTTC,CASSQATSGRGGYNEQFF
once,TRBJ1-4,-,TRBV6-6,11,TGTGCCAGCAGCGTTACCGAAAAACTGTTTTTT,CASSVTEKLFF
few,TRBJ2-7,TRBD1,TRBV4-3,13,TGCGCCAGCAGCCAACGACAGGGGGTCGAGCAGTACTTC,CASSQRQGVEQYF
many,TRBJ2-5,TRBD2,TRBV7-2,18,TGTGCCAGCAGCTTAGGGGGACTAGCGGGGGGTATCCAAGAGACCCAGTACTTC,CASSLGGLAGGIQETQYF
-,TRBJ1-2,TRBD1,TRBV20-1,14,TGCAGTGCTAGCACTCCGACAGGGAACTATGGCTACACCTTC,CSASTPTGNYGYTF
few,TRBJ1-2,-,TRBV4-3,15,TGCGCCAGCAGCCAAGGCCGCTTCGGGGGTGATGGCTACACCTTC,CASSQGRFGGDGYTF
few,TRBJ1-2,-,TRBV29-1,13,TGCAGCGTTGAAGGTCCGGCAACCTATGGCTACACCTTC,CSVEGPATYGYTF
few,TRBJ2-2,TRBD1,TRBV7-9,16,TGTGCCAGCAGCCGCCGGACAGGGGGGACGGTCGGGGAGCTGTTTTTT,CASSRRTGGTVGELFF
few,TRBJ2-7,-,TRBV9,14,TGTGCCAGCAGCGACGGGGGGCTCGGGTACGAGCAGTACTTC,CASSDGGLGYEQYF
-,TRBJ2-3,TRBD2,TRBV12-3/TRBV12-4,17,TGTGCCAGCATCCCTCTTTACGCGCGGGGGGAGGCAGATACGCAGTATTTT,CASIPLYARGEADTQYF
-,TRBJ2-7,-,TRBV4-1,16,TGCGCCAGCAGCCAAGTCAACGGGGGGCAACCCTACGAGCAGTACTTC,CASSQVNGGQPYEQYF
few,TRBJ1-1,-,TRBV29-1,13,TGCAGCGCCCTGGACAGCTTAAACACTGAAGCTTTCTTT,CSALDSLNTEAFF
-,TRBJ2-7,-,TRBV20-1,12,TGCAGTGCTAGAGATATACAGCGCGAGCAGTACTTC,CSARDIQREQYF
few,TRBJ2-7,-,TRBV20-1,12,TGCAGTGCTAATGGGATCTCCTACGAGCAGTACTTC,CSANGISYEQYF
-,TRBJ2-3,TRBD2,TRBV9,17,TGTGCCAGCAGCGTAGGGTGGGGGGGGAAGATCACAGATACGCAGTATTTT,CASSVGWGGKITDTQYF
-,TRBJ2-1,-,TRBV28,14,TGTGCCAGCATGGACTCCGGCTCCTACAATGAGCAGTTCTTC,CASMDSGSYNEQFF
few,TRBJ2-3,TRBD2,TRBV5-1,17,TGCGCCAGCAGCTGGATCCAGGGAGGGGCGGGCACAGATACGCAGTATTTT,CASSWIQGGAGTDTQYF
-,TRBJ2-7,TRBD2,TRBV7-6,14,TGTGCCAGCAGCTCGGGACTAGCGGGAGTCGAGCAGTACTTC,CASSSGLAGVEQYF
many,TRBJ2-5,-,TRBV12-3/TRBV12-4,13,TGTGCCAGCAGTATTGGGGAGCAGGAGACCCAGTACTTC,CASSIGEQETQYF
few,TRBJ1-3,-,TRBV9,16,TGTGCCAGCAGCGTAGAGACGAGGTCTTCTGGAAACACCATATATTTT,CASSVETRSSGNTIYF
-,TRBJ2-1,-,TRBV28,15,TGTGCCAGCAGCCCCCGGCGTAGCTCCTACAATGAGCAGTTCTTC,CASSPRRSSYNEQFF
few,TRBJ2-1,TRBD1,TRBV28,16,TGTGCCAGCAGCTCTTTGGGACAGGTCATATACAATGAGCAGTTCTTC,CASSSLGQVIYNEQFF
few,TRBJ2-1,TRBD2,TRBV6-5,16,TGTGCCAGCGCTGGAAGCGGGAGGGGTGGTGGGAATGAGCAGTTCTTC,CASAGSGRGGGNEQFF
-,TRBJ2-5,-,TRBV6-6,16,TGTGCCAGCAGTTCTACCCGATCCGAGGGGGGGGAGACCCAGTACTTC,CASSSTRSEGGETQYF
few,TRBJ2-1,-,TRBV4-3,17,TGCGCCAGCAGCCAAGAGATACCCACTAGCTCCTACAATGAGCAGTTCTTC,CASSQEIPTSSYNEQFF
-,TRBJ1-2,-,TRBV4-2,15,TGTGCCAGCAGCCAAGCATTGGCAGCGACTGGTGGCTACACCTTC,CASSQALAATGGYTF
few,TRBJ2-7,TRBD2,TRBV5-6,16,TGTGCCAGCAAACCCTACAGTTTCGGGGGGGCCTACGAGCAGTACTTC,CASKPYSFGGAYEQYF
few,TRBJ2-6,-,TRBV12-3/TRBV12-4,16,TGTGCCAGCAGTTTGGGGTTACGCTCTGGGGCCAACGTCCTGACTTTC,CASSLGLRSGANVLTF
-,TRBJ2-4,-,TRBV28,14,TGTGCCAGCAATAGGTCTGGGGCGAAAAACATTCAGTACTTC,CASNRSGAKNIQYF
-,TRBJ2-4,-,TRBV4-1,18,TGCGCCAGCAGCCGTGACCCTGGGCAGTCCCTAGCCAAAAACATTCAGTACTTC,CASSRDPGQSLAKNIQYF
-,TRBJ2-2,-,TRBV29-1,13,TGCAGCGTTGAACAGGGATTCACCGGGGAGCTGTTTTTT,CSVEQGFTGELFF
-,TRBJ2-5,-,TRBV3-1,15,TGTGCCAGCAGCCAAGCCGGCAGGGCGAAGGAGACCCAGTACTTC,CASSQAGRAKETQYF
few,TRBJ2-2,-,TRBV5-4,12,TGTGCCAGCAAAGGGCTCAGCGGGGAGCTGTTTTTT,CASKGLSGELFF